Listed below are T cell receptor beta chains from one sample, sequenced in a study of human T cells and chemical hapten exposure. TCRdb analysed the RACE reads with MiXCR anew, one entry per CDR3 protein. This repertoire shows around 99,000 distinct CDR3 sequences, about an eighth found once; its top ten account for approximately 2%. This sample comprised whole blood, obtained in connection with sensitization to the hapten diphenylcyclopropenone (DPC). Receptor source: a woman in her thirties or forties with alopecia areata. Some clones in this sample may be carry-over from other donors' samples. The CDR3 runs from the conserved cysteine through the conserved F or W. The D gene is left open where the match is weak. The size field is filled for only some rows; it gives once, few, many or a size class.

-	TRBV6-5	once	TRBJ2-1	CASRLQEPFYNEQFF	TGTGCCAGCAGATTACAGGAGCCATTCTACAATGAGCAGTTCTTC
-	TRBV6-6	-	TRBJ2-2	CASSYSSGTDNTGELFF	TGTGCCAGCAGTTACTCGAGCGGGACAGATAACACCGGGGAGCTGTTTTTT
TRBD2	TRBV20-1	many	TRBJ2-1	CSARGTSGGEQFF	TGCAGTGCTAGAGGTACTAGCGGGGGTGAGCAGTTCTTC
-	TRBV11-2	few	TRBJ2-5	CASSQNTLPETQYF	TGTGCCAGCAGCCAAAACACCCTTCCGGAGACCCAGTACTTC
-	TRBV7-9	few	TRBJ1-4	CASSLGQPFEKLFF	TGTGCCAGCAGCTTAGGGCAGCCTTTTGAAAAACTGTTTTTT
-	TRBV4-2	-	TRBJ2-1	CASSPRPPYNEQFF	TGTGCCAGCAGCCCAAGACCCCCCTACAATGAGCAGTTCTTC
TRBD1	TRBV7-9	few	TRBJ1-2	CASRQTQGRHYGYTF	TGTGCCAGCAGACAGACACAGGGGCGCCACTATGGCTACACCTTC
-	TRBV7-3	many	TRBJ2-1	CASSSDLAEQFF	TGTGCCAGCAGCTCGGACCTGGCTGAGCAGTTCTTC
TRBD1	TRBV7-9	many	TRBJ1-2	CASSSGQGWYGYTF	TGTGCCAGCAGCTCCGGACAGGGGTGGTATGGCTACACCTTC
-	TRBV27	-	TRBJ2-3	CASSFSADTDTQYF	TGTGCCAGCAGTTTTTCGGCTGACACGGATACGCAGTATTTT
-	TRBV12-3/TRBV12-4	few	TRBJ1-3	CAIWIPGPFSGNTIYF	TGTGCCATCTGGATCCCGGGACCCTTCTCTGGAAACACCATATATTTT
-	TRBV7-9	-	TRBJ2-7	CASSPTSYEQYF	TGTGCCAGCAGTCCGACATCCTACGAGCAGTACTTC
TRBD2	TRBV6-5	-	TRBJ2-1	CASSTLAGVFSYNEQFF	TGTGCCAGCAGTACCCTAGCGGGAGTGTTCTCCTACAATGAGCAGTTCTTC
-	TRBV27	-	TRBJ2-4	CASRSHENIQYF	TGTGCCAGCCGGTCCCACGAAAACATTCAGTACTTC
TRBD2	TRBV12-3/TRBV12-4	many	TRBJ2-1	CASSPGTSAYNEQFF	TGTGCCAGCAGCCCCGGGACTAGCGCCTACAATGAGCAGTTCTTC
TRBD1	TRBV12-3/TRBV12-4	few	TRBJ2-1	CASTLGQGATNEQFF	TGTGCCAGCACCCTGGGACAGGGGGCGACAAATGAGCAGTTCTTC
TRBD1	TRBV5-6	few	TRBJ2-5	CASSPDRGRQETQYF	TGTGCCAGCAGCCCTGACAGGGGAAGGCAAGAGACCCAGTACTTC
TRBD2	TRBV27	-	TRBJ2-1	CASSVRWTSGRNEQFF	TGTGCCAGCAGTGTCCGTTGGACTAGCGGGAGAAATGAGCAGTTCTTC
-	TRBV20-1	-	TRBJ2-1	CSARQVGNEQFF	TGCAGTGCTAGACAGGTGGGCAATGAGCAGTTCTTC
-	TRBV12-3/TRBV12-4	few	TRBJ1-1	CASSSTVNTEAFF	TGTGCCAGCAGTTCTACGGTGAACACTGAAGCTTTCTTT
TRBD1	TRBV13	few	TRBJ1-1	CASSRTGTGALTEAFF	TGTGCCAGCAGCCGAACCGGGACAGGGGCTCTCACTGAAGCTTTCTTT
-	TRBV7-6	few	TRBJ2-2	CASSLEVGPGRTGELFF	TGTGCCAGCAGCTTGGAAGTTGGGCCAGGGCGCACCGGGGAGCTGTTTTTT
-	TRBV28	few	TRBJ1-3	CASSSWVSIYF	TGTGCCAGCAGCTCCTGGGTATCCATATATTTT
TRBD1	TRBV11-1	few	TRBJ2-1	CASKWGQGSNEQFF	TGTGCCAGCAAATGGGGACAGGGCAGCAATGAGCAGTTCTTC
-	TRBV28	-	TRBJ2-6	CASSSNGGVLTF	TGTGCCAGCAGCTCGAACGGAGGCGTCCTGACTTTC
TRBD1	TRBV29-1	many	TRBJ1-1	CSARTGMDTEAFF	TGCAGCGCCAGGACAGGGATGGACACTGAAGCTTTCTTT
-	TRBV29-1	-	TRBJ2-7	CSVSTVSYEQYF	TGCAGCGTTTCGACAGTATCCTACGAGCAGTACTTC
TRBD2	TRBV7-7	-	TRBJ2-1	CASSLGGTSHGNEQFF	TGTGCTAGCAGCTTAGGGGGGACTAGCCATGGGAATGAGCAGTTCTTC
TRBD1	TRBV7-2	many	TRBJ1-2	CATVGDRGSYGYTF	TGTGCCACCGTAGGGGACAGGGGCTCCTATGGCTACACCTTC
TRBD1	TRBV29-1	many	TRBJ1-2	CSAWDSRSGGYTF	TGCAGCGCCTGGGACAGTCGGAGTGGCGGCTACACCTTC
TRBD2	TRBV19	-	TRBJ2-1	CASSSGLANEQFF	TGTGCCAGTAGTAGCGGACTAGCCAATGAGCAGTTCTTC
TRBD1	TRBV4-3	few	TRBJ2-2	CASSVRGRNTGELFF	TGCGCCAGCTCAGTAAGGGGGCGCAACACCGGGGAGCTGTTTTTT
-	TRBV29-1	-	TRBJ2-4	CSAVGPGAKNIQYF	TGCAGCGCCGTCGGTCCGGGAGCCAAAAACATTCAGTACTTC
-	TRBV3-1	few	TRBJ2-7	CASSQQSLSSYEQYF	TGTGCCAGCAGCCAACAGTCTTTGAGCTCCTACGAGCAGTACTTC
-	TRBV30	many	TRBJ1-1	CAWSSPGTVNTEAFF	TGTGCCTGGAGTTCCCCCGGGACGGTGAACACTGAAGCTTTCTTT
-	TRBV6-5	many	TRBJ1-6	CASSYGQGVDSPLHF	TGTGCCAGCAGTTATGGGCAGGGTGTCGATTCACCCCTCCACTTT
TRBD1	TRBV5-4	many	TRBJ2-5	CASSLQGAQETQYF	TGTGCCAGCAGCTTACAGGGGGCACAAGAGACCCAGTACTTC
-	TRBV24-1	few	TRBJ2-2	CATSQSGELFF	TGTGCCACCAGTCAATCTGGGGAGCTGTTTTTT
TRBD1	TRBV24-1	few	TRBJ1-5	CATSQGGVNQPQHF	TGTGCCACCAGCCAGGGGGGGGTCAATCAGCCCCAGCATTTT
TRBD1	TRBV29-1	many	TRBJ1-4	CSVGDRVEKLFF	TGCAGCGTCGGGGACAGGGTCGAAAAACTGTTTTTT
-	TRBV12-2	few	TRBJ2-2	CASRCDRQGMDRRELFF	TGTGCAAGTCGCTGCGACCGACAGGGAATGGACCGCCGGGAGCTGTTTTTT
-	TRBV4-1	-	TRBJ2-7	CASNEQYF	TGCGCCAGCAACGAGCAGTACTTC
-	TRBV6-1	few	TRBJ2-3	CASSWVSSRADTQYF	TGTGCCAGCAGTTGGGTGAGCAGCCGCGCAGATACGCAGTATTTT